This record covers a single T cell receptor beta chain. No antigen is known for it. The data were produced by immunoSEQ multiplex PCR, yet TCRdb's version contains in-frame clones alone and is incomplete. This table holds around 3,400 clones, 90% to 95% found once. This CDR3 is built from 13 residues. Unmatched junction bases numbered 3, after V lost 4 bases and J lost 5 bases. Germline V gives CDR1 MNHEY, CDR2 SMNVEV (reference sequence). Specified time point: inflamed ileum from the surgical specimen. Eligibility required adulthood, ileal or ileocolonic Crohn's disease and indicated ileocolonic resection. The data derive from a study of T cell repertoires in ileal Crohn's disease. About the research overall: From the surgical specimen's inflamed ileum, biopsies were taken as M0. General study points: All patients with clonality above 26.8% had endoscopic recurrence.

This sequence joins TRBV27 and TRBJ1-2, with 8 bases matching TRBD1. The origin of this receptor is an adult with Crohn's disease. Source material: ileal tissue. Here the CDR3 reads CASSWDRFYGYTF. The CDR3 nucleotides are TGTGCCAGCAGTTGGGACAGGTTTTATGGCTACACCTTC.